A single T cell receptor beta chain is shown here with its context. What it binds is not known. This sample's time point: persistent/refractory GD, antithyroid drugs over 5 years with positive TRAb. PBMC-extracted RNA yielded the TCR library. This record belongs to a study of regulatory T cells in long-lasting Graves disease. Researchers made TCR beta libraries by using iRepertoire HTBI primers and running Arm-PCR on CDR3 regions. TCRdb re-called the multiplex PCR reads through MiXCR, storing one row per CDR3 protein. The data hold 600,000 to 850,000 distinct CDR3 sequences, with around 30% observed a single time. Notes on the study in general: Sampling was limited to peripheral blood rather than thyroid tissue. Among persistent patients, a larger number of public clonotypes were shared (about 3,000) than among newly diagnosed patients (more than 850). Compared with new cases, persistent Graves' patients showed reduced TCR diversity.

The source was peripheral blood mononuclear cells (PBMCs), collected when the disease was refractory, from a patient treated with antithyroid drugs. The clonotype comes from a female donor with Graves disease.

The CDR3 sequence: CASSRDRAVPKAFF. In nucleotides, the CDR3 is TGTGCCAGCAGCCGAGACAGGGCCGTCCCCAAAGCTTTCTTT. The V gene is TRBV28, the J gene TRBJ1-1; TRBD1 agrees at 7 bases. Germline lookup yields CDR1 MDHEN and CDR2 SYDVKM. CDR3 size: 14 residues. The ends lost 6 bases at V and 9 bases at J; junction bases unmatched: 13.